This T cell receptor (beta chain) is from a study of early T cells in non-severe SARS-CoV-2 infection. Study results and caveats: Matches to VDJdb favored anti-spike CD8 responses and missed private and CD4 specificities.

This clonotype has at least ten counts. What it binds is not known. Unique molecular identifiers were attached to individual cDNA molecules. One entry per CDR3 protein results from TCRdb running MiXCR on the 5' RACE reads. The repertoire holds about 66,000 distinct CDR3 sequences, with over 8% as singletons. The CDR3 runs to 18 residues. The germline V and J ends were trimmed by 2 bases and 6 bases, with 23 bases remaining between them. The germline V gene encodes CDR1 SNHLY and CDR2 FYNNEI. The source is an adult who was a healthcare worker with PCR-confirmed SARS-CoV-2 infection or an uninfected control (not recorded which). The V gene is TRBV2, the J gene TRBJ2-4; possibly TRBD1 or TRBD2 for D (5 bases each). The sequencing input was whole blood. CDR3 sequence: CASSERSGYGLGRNIQYF. The CDR3 DNA is TGTGCCAGCAGTGAAAGGTCAGGGTACGGGCTTGGGAGAAACATTCAGTACTTC. The whole variable domain, filled in from reference TRBV2 and TRBJ2-4, reads EPEVTQTPSHQVTQMGQEVILRCVPISNHLYFYWYRQILGQKVEFLVSFYNNEISEKSEIFDDQFSVERPDGSNFTLKIRSTKLEDSAMYFCASSERSGYGLGRNIQYFGAGTRLSVL.